The T cell receptor beta chain under discussion was sequenced for a study of regulatory T cells in long-lasting Graves disease. Arm-PCR of CDR3 regions and iRepertoire HTBI primers were used to build TCR beta libraries. TCRdb passed the multiplex PCR reads through MiXCR, listing each CDR3 protein once. Of roughly 490,000 distinct CDR3 sequences in the sample, about 20% were seen once. Time point of the sample: persistent/refractory GD, antithyroid drugs over 5 years with positive TRAb. The TCR library was prepared using RNA isolated from PBMCs. This clonotype was counted between two and nine times. Between the trimmed V and J ends, which lost 6 bases and 1 base, there was a span of 9 bases. The CDR3 is 14 residues long. CDR1 is PRHDT and CDR2 is FYEKMQ in the germline V gene (reference sequence).

This TCR came from a female donor with Graves disease. V and J are TRBV13 and TRBJ2-2; D is perhaps TRBD2 (6 bases). Specimen: peripheral blood mononuclear cells (PBMCs), collected when the disease was refractory, from a patient treated with antithyroid drugs. CDR3 region: CASREAGNTGELFF. The CDR3 nucleotides are TGTGCCAGCAGAGAAGCGGGGAACACCGGGGAGCTGTTTTTT.